One and the same sample provided the 24 T cell receptor beta chains below, sequenced in a study of sequential checkpoint blockade in melanoma. Profiling relied on immunoSEQ multiplex PCR, and the TCRdb table lists in-frame clones only, not all of them. This repertoire shows 6,000 or so clones, roughly 26% found once; its top ten account for over 7.5%. Treatment in this sample: randomized to nivolumab then ipilimumab (arm A) or the reverse (arm B). Sequenced here: tumor tissue (inferred from file names), sampled from a patient given nivolumab and ipilimumab in sequence. Receptors were obtained from a human donor with melanoma.

This clone was seen only a few times. Read data end 1 residue before the CDR3 end; the end is taken from the germline J gene. The J gene is TRBJ1-5, the V gene TRBV6-1; 7 bases are shared with TRBD1. The trim removed 0 bases at V and 4 bases at J, leaving 9 bases unmatched. The CDR3 covers 17 residues. Germline CDR1 reads MNHNS; CDR2 reads SASEGT. CDR3: CASSEAWLLTGNQPQHF. The CDR3 DNA, read in part, is TGTGCCAGCAGTGAAGCGTGGCTTCTGACAGGGAATCAGCCCCAGCAT.

This clone was picked up a small number of times. V is TRBV15 and J is TRBJ2-1, with D possibly TRBD2 on 5 matching bases. The germline CDR1 and CDR2 sequences are LNHNV and YYDKDF (reference sequence). Trimming cost V 0 bases and J 1 base, with 13 bases left between them. This CDR3 spans 17 amino acids. DNA of the CDR3: TGTGCCACCAGCAGAGATCCCGGGGTTCGATCCTACAATGAGCAGTTCTTC. Amino acid sequence: CATSRDPGVRSYNEQFF.

This clone was detected many times. The genes are TRBV9 and TRBJ2-3, with D unresolved. Germline V lookup: CDR1 SGDLS, CDR2 YYNGEE. This CDR3 has 16 residues. V lost 0 bases and J 1 base, leaving 12 bases between the germline ends. CDR3 nucleotides: TGTGCCAGCAGCGTAGGTCCGGCCCCCGGCACAGATACGCAGTATTTT. It is translated as CASSVGPAPGTDTQYF.

The chain uses TRBV11-3 and TRBJ2-1; 7 positions match TRBD2. Germline-derived CDR1 and CDR2 are SGHNT and YENEEA. J gave up 0 bases and V 5 bases, and 7 bases lay outside the gene matches. This CDR3 comprises 16 residues. This CDR3 is CASSTAPGGSYNEQFF. The CDR3 coding sequence is TGTGCCAGCAGCACCGCGCCGGGGGGCTCCTACAATGAGCAGTTCTTC. Combining the CDR3 with reference TRBV11-3 and TRBJ2-1 gives the whole variable domain EAGVVQSPRYKIIEKKQPVAFWCNPISGHNTLYWYLQNLGQGPELLIRYENEEAVDDSQLPKDRFSAERLKGVDSTLKIQPAELGDSAVYLCASSTAPGGSYNEQFFGPGTRLTVL.

This clone was counted a few times. The CDR3 reads CASSQDKGGPTNEKLFF. Written as DNA, the CDR3 is TGCGCCAGCAGCCAAGATAAAGGGGGGCCAACTAATGAAAAACTGTTTTTT. The rearrangement uses TRBV4-1 and TRBJ1-4; D perhaps matches TRBD1 (6 bases). The CDR3 contains 17 residues. Trimming pared 0 bases from V and 0 bases from J, leaving 11 bases between. CDR1 and CDR2 (germline): MGHRA, YSYEKL.

In this sample, this clone turned up a few times. The V call is TRBV4-1, the J call TRBJ2-7, with 8 bases fitting TRBD1. The germline gives CDR1 MGHRA, CDR2 YSYEKL. This CDR3 is 16 amino acids long. Unmatched junction bases numbered 11, after V lost 4 bases and J lost 3 bases. Here the CDR3 DNA reads TGCGCCAGCAGCCTCGGGACAGGAGGCCTATTCTACGAGCAGTACTTC. This encodes CASSLGTGGLFYEQYF.

This clone was found many times. This chain connects TRBV4-1 to TRBJ2-3; TRBD2 matches at 8 bases. Germline CDR1 reads MGHRA; CDR2 reads YSYEKL. The CDR3 is 15 amino acids. The junction had 5 bases not matched to a gene; V was cut back by 4 bases and J by 2 bases. This CDR3 reads CASSPRGGPTDTQYF. CDR3 sequence (DNA): TGCGCCAGCAGCCCCCGGGGGGGCCCCACAGATACGCAGTATTTT.

V usage is TRBV9 and J usage is TRBJ2-3; 12 nucleotides agree with TRBD1. V lost 1 base and J lost 4; bases outside the gene matches: 4. Germline V gene data show CDR1 as SGDLS and CDR2 as YYNGEE. The CDR3 sequence is 16 residues long. The CDR3 DNA is TGTGCCAGCAGCGTATCCGGGACAGGGGGCCCAGATACGCAGTATTTT. This encodes CASSVSGTGGPDTQYF.

The chain employs TRBV6-8 and TRBJ2-5, with 8 nucleotides matching TRBD1. The CDR3 is 15 amino acids. Trimming cost V 0 bases and J 6 bases; bases outside gene matches: 6. Germline assignment: CDR1 MNHGY and CDR2 SAAAGT. Here the CDR3 DNA reads TGTGCCAGCAGTTACTCAACAGGGGGTAGAAAGACCCAGTACTTC. Translation: CASSYSTGGRKTQYF.

This chain uses TRBV19 with TRBJ1-5; D perhaps matches TRBD1 (5 bases). The germline gives CDR1 LNHDA, CDR2 SQIVND (reference sequence). The CDR3 is 11 residues long. Trimming removed 3 bases from V and 8 bases from J, with 5 bases in between. CDR3 bases: TGTGCCAGTAGTATGGGGGAGCCCCAGCATTTT. Translation gives CASSMGEPQHF.

This chain uses TRBV10-2 with TRBJ1-1; D unresolved. CDR1 is WSHSY and CDR2 is SAAADI in the germline V gene. This CDR3 contains 13 residues. V lost 10 bases and J 6 bases, leaving 18 bases between the germline ends. The CDR3 spells CATSGSGDSEAFF. The CDR3 DNA follows: TGCGCCACCTCGGGCTCCGGCGACTCTGAAGCTTTCTTT.

Many counts were recorded for this clone. The CDR3 DNA follows: TGTGCCAGCAGCCCCTCCGGGACCGGGGCAGATACGCAGTATTTT. Its translation is CASSPSGTGADTQYF. V and J are TRBV9 and TRBJ2-3; either TRBD1 or TRBD2 may fit D (5 bases each). From germline, CDR1 is SGDLS and CDR2 YYNGEE. Between the trimmed V and J ends, which lost 4 bases and 4 bases, there was a span of 16 bases. This CDR3 contains 15 residues.

This rearrangement joins TRBV5-1 to TRBJ2-5, with 12 bases fitting TRBD1. V lost 3 bases to trimming and J lost 5 bases; unmatched junction nucleotides: 5. Per germline, CDR1 SGHRS and CDR2 YFSETQ. The CDR3 spans 15 residues. CDR3 amino acids: CASSWGQGALETQYF. CDR3 sequence (DNA): TGCGCCAGCAGCTGGGGACAGGGGGCACTCGAGACCCAGTACTTC.

This clone was picked up a small number of times. The chain joins TRBV28 to TRBJ2-7; D possibly uses TRBD1 or TRBD2 (6 bases each). V dropped 3 bases and J dropped 9 bases, with 21 bases sitting between them. Germline V gives CDR1 MDHEN, CDR2 SYDVKM. The CDR3 has 15 amino acids. This CDR3 is CASSFHQVSEGVQYF. DNA of the CDR3: TGTGCCAGCAGTTTTCACCAAGTTTCGGAGGGGGTGCAGTACTTC. Looking up the rest from reference TRBV28 and TRBJ2-7 gives the full variable domain: DVKVTQSSRYLVKRTGEKVFLECVQDMDHENMFWYRQDPGLGLRLIYFSYDVKMKEKGDIPEGYSVSREKKERFSLILESASTNQTSMYLCASSFHQVSEGVQYFGPGTRLTVT.

This chain uses TRBV29-1 with TRBJ1-2, with TRBD1 matching 7 bases. V lost 4 bases, J lost 2 bases, and 13 bases stayed unmatched. Germline V gene sequence: CDR1 SQVTM, CDR2 ANQGSEA. The CDR3 consists of 16 residues. CDR3 DNA sequence: TGCAGCGTTGTCTTTTTCCGGGACAGTTTAAACTATGGCTACACCTTC. Amino acids: CSVVFFRDSLNYGYTF.

This chain connects TRBV6-8 to TRBJ1-6; possible D gene TRBD1, 6 bases. In germline, CDR1 is MNHGY, CDR2 SAAAGT. Trimming removed 7 bases at V and 6 bases at J, with 16 bases between. This CDR3 contains 15 residues. The CDR3 is CASIQFRGSNSPLHF. The CDR3 DNA follows: TGTGCCAGCATCCAATTCAGGGGTAGTAATTCACCCCTCCACTTT.

This chain's CDR3 is CASSLAGRGNTEAFF. The CDR3 DNA reads TGTGCCAGCAGTTTAGCTGGCCGGGGGAACACTGAAGCTTTCTTT. This rearrangement joins TRBV28 to TRBJ1-1; the D is unclear. Germline CDR1 MDHEN, CDR2 SYDVKM. V was cut by 2 bases and J by 1 base, with 11 bases left in between. The CDR3 consists of 15 residues.

Only one count was recorded for this clone. The chain links TRBV19 to TRBJ2-3; 7 nucleotides line up with TRBD2. V shed 3 bases, J shed 3 bases, and the junction held 3 bases outside the gene matches. CDR1 and CDR2 (germline): LNHDA, SQIVND (reference sequence). CDR3 size: 14 residues. DNA for the CDR3: TGTGCCAGTAGTATGGGGAGGGCGACAGATACGCAGTATTTT. This gives the protein CASSMGRATDTQYF.

This clone appeared a few times. J is TRBJ1-3 and V is TRBV9; D unclear. Germline V gene lookup returns CDR1 SGDLS and CDR2 YYNGEE. Trimming cost V 3 bases and J 3 bases, with 16 bases left between them. The CDR3 extends over 16 amino acids. The CDR3 bases are TGTGCCAGCAGCGCAAACAGAGCCAAAGTTGGAAACACCATATATTTT. It codes for CASSANRAKVGNTIYF.

The chain couples TRBV29-1 to TRBJ2-6; D uncertain. V lost 4 bases and J 7 bases, leaving 11 bases between the germline ends. The CDR3 contains 13 residues. Germline V gene lookup returns CDR1 SQVTM and CDR2 ANQGSEA. Here the CDR3 reads CSVGSYGANVLTF. The CDR3 nucleotides read TGCAGCGTTGGGAGCTATGGAGCCAACGTCCTGACTTTC. The entire variable domain, with the rest obtained from reference TRBV29-1 and TRBJ2-6, is as follows: SAVISQKPSRDICQRGTSLTIQCQVDSQVTMMFWYRQQPGQSLTLIATANQGSEATYESGFVIDKFPISRPNLTFSTLTVSNMSPEDSSIYLCSVGSYGANVLTFGAGSRLTVL.

By sample share, this clone is medium-sized. The chain employs TRBV11-3 and TRBJ2-2; D possibly corresponds to TRBD2 (5 bases). This CDR3 contains 15 residues. V lost 1 base to trimming and J lost 5 bases, with 11 bases between them. CDR1 and CDR2 (germline): SGHNT, YENEEA. DNA for the CDR3: TGTGCCAGCAGCTTAGGAGGGTCTGTTACCGGGGAGCTGTTTTTT. Amino acids: CASSLGGSVTGELFF.

The V call is TRBV12-5, the J call TRBJ2-7, with a tentative D call TRBD2 (5 bases). The germline V and J ends were trimmed by 0 bases and 7 bases, with 7 bases remaining between them. From germline, CDR1 is LGHNT and CDR2 FRNRAP. The CDR3 consists of 12 residues. The CDR3 is CASGLVTREQYF. The CDR3 region has the DNA TGTGCTAGTGGTTTGGTTACTAGGGAGCAGTACTTC.

V and J are TRBV6-8 and TRBJ2-5, with 9 bases that match TRBD1. Germline assignment: CDR1 MNHGY and CDR2 SAAAGT. The CDR3 runs 13 residues. The ends lost 5 bases at V and 2 bases at J; junction bases unmatched: 0. The CDR3 sequence is CASSDRGQETQYF. CDR3 nucleotides: TGTGCCAGCAGTGACAGGGGGCAAGAGACCCAGTACTTC.

V gene TRBV11-3 combines with J gene TRBJ2-2; perhaps D is TRBD1 or TRBD2 (5 bases each). This CDR3 is 17 amino acids long. Germline CDR1 reads SGHNT; CDR2 reads YENEEA. Trimming shortened V by 6 bases and J by 0 bases, and 17 bases separated the two germline ends. CDR3 protein: CASRYTPGRANTGELFF. In DNA form, the CDR3 reads TGTGCCAGCAGGTACACACCGGGACGAGCGAACACCGGGGAGCTGTTTTTT.